These 24 T cell receptor beta chains share one sample of origin, sequenced in a study of shared clonotypes between healthy human individuals. Measured with immunoSEQ multiplex PCR; TCRdb has only the in-frame clones, and not every one. The sample shows over 850,000 clones, 75% to 85% of them seen only once. Sequencing input: memory CD4+ T cells from PBMCs. As for subset: CD45RA-negative fraction. Receptor source: a man aged 18 to 29 in good health. Some clones in this sample may be carry-over from other donors' samples.

V and J are TRBV11-3 and TRBJ2-3; 9 nucleotides align to TRBD2. CDR1 SGHNT and CDR2 YENEEA come from the germline V gene. The CDR3 has 14 amino acids. V lost 1 base and J lost 6; bases outside the gene matches: 2. The DNA of the CDR3 is TGTGCCAGCAGCTTAGGGACTAGCGCGGATACGCAGTATTTT. Translated, it gives CASSLGTSADTQYF. The whole variable domain, filled in from reference TRBV11-3 and TRBJ2-3, reads EAGVVQSPRYKIIEKKQPVAFWCNPISGHNTLYWYLQNLGQGPELLIRYENEEAVDDSQLPKDRFSAERLKGVDSTLKIQPAELGDSAVYLCASSLGTSADTQYFGPGTRLTVL.

The chain has TRBV5-1 and TRBJ2-3; D unresolved. In germline, CDR1 is SGHRS, CDR2 YFSETQ. The V gene lost 6 bases and the J gene lost 2 bases, with 10 bases spanning the gap. This CDR3 comprises 13 residues. This chain's CDR3 is CASNHQHTDTQYF. The CDR3 DNA follows: TGCGCCAGCAACCACCAACACACAGATACGCAGTATTTT.

The rearrangement joins TRBV21-1 to TRBJ2-3; the tabulated D call, TRBD2, remains unverified against the DNA. TRBV21-1 corresponds to a pseudogene. The length of the CDR3 is 14 residues. CDR3 in DNA: TGTGCCAGCAGCAAACCCAACCGGGAGAGTACGCAGTATTTT. Encoded protein: CASSKPNRESTQYF.

CDR3 protein: CASSPSEGNTEAFF. The CDR3 nucleotides read TGTGCCAGCTCACCATCGGAGGGGAACACTGAAGCTTTCTTT. This chain joins TRBV18 and TRBJ1-1; no clear D gene. The CDR3 covers 14 residues. Germline loops: CDR1 KGHSH, CDR2 LQKENI. Between the trimmed V and J ends, which lost 2 bases and 1 base, there was a span of 8 bases.

The rearrangement joins TRBV28 to TRBJ2-7, with TRBD2 matching 11 bases. The CDR3 loop spans 15 amino acids. Per the germline V gene, CDR1 is MDHEN and CDR2 is SYDVKM. V gave up 7 bases and J gave up 3 bases; unmatched junction bases: 8. The CDR3 sequence is CASTPQLAGVYEQYF. For the CDR3, the DNA is TGTGCCAGCACCCCCCAACTAGCGGGGGTCTACGAGCAGTACTTC.

The rearrangement joins TRBV7-9 to TRBJ2-7, with D perhaps given as TRBD1 or TRBD2 (5 bases each). The V and J ends lost 5 bases and 7 bases respectively, with 15 bases between them. The germline V gene encodes CDR1 SEHNR and CDR2 FQNEAQ (reference sequence). The CDR3 contains 13 residues. CDR3 region: CASSTQIGAEQYF. The CDR3 nucleotides read TGTGCCAGCAGCACCCAAATCGGGGCAGAGCAGTACTTC.

The CDR3 spells CASSLTGRSETQYF. The CDR3 bases are TGTGCCAGCAGTTTAACGGGGCGGTCGGAGACCCAGTACTTC. This chain uses TRBV28 with TRBJ2-5, with D possibly called TRBD1 or TRBD2 (5 bases each). The V end was cut by 2 bases, the J end by 5 bases, with 12 bases between. Germline V gene sequence: CDR1 MDHEN, CDR2 SYDVKM. The CDR3 extends over 14 amino acids. The full variable domain, rest sourced from reference TRBV28 and TRBJ2-5, is DVKVTQSSRYLVKRTGEKVFLECVQDMDHENMFWYRQDPGLGLRLIYFSYDVKMKEKGDIPEGYSVSREKKERFSLILESASTNQTSMYLCASSLTGRSETQYFGPGTRLLVL.

The chain links TRBV10-3 to TRBJ1-2; D is ambiguous. CDR3 length equals 13 residues. CDR1 and CDR2 (germline): ENHRY, SYGVKD. Trimming took off 7 bases at V and 4 bases at J, with 13 bases between the two ends. CDR3 region: CAITSAELYGYTF. CDR3 nucleotides: TGTGCCATCACCTCGGCCGAACTCTATGGCTACACCTTC.

V gene TRBV19 combines with J gene TRBJ1-5, with TRBD1 matching 7 bases. The germline CDR1 and CDR2 sequences are LNHDA and SQIVND (reference sequence). There are 18 residues in the CDR3. The V and J ends lost 7 bases and 4 bases, in that order; junction bases with no gene match: 19. The DNA of the CDR3 is TGTGCCAGTACCCCTCGGACAGGTCGGAGCCAAGGAAATCAGCCCCAGCATTTT. It codes for CASTPRTGRSQGNQPQHF.

The rearrangement uses TRBV18 and TRBJ2-4; D perhaps matches TRBD1 (5 bases). The CDR3 has 18 residues. Germline V CDR1 and CDR2: KGHSH, LQKENI. V lost 2 bases to trimming and J lost 2 bases, with 19 bases between them. CDR3 bases: TGTGCCAGCTCACCATCATCGGTGGGCAGGGAACCCAAAAACATTCAGTACTTC. Protein: CASSPSSVGREPKNIQYF.

This rearrangement joins TRBV7-9 to TRBJ1-1; 7 nucleotides match TRBD1. This CDR3 is 15 amino acids long. V lost 9 bases, J lost 1 base, and 11 bases stayed unmatched. Germline-derived CDR1 and CDR2 are SEHNR and FQNEAQ (reference sequence). The CDR3 protein is CARSPAQGTNTEAFF. CDR3 nucleotides: TGTGCCAGGAGCCCCGCACAGGGGACGAACACTGAAGCTTTCTTT.

The sample holds a few counts of this clone. J is TRBJ2-7 and V is TRBV11-2; 10 positions agree with TRBD1. CDR1 SGHAT and CDR2 FQNNGV come from the germline V gene. V was clipped by 8 bases and J by 2 bases; unmatched bases: 6. The CDR3 is made up of 14 amino acids. CDR3 region: CASARGQGPYEQYF. CDR3 bases: TGTGCCAGCGCCAGGGGACAGGGGCCCTACGAGCAGTACTTC.

The V gene is TRBV27, the J gene TRBJ2-2; D is unresolved. The V end was cut by 3 bases, the J end by 3 bases, with 2 bases between. CDR1 MNHEY and CDR2 SMNVEV come from the germline V gene (reference sequence). There are 12 residues in the CDR3. The CDR3 sequence is CASSFYTGELFF. In nucleotides, the CDR3 is TGTGCCAGCAGTTTCTACACCGGGGAGCTGTTTTTT.

The chain couples TRBV5-4 to TRBJ1-3; a possible D gene is TRBD1 (6 bases). V dropped 1 base and J dropped 4 bases, with 12 bases sitting between them. CDR1 SGHNT and CDR2 YYREEE come from the germline V gene (reference sequence). This CDR3 spans 15 amino acids. CDR3 sequence reads: CASSLMGGRGNTIYF. CDR3 DNA sequence: TGTGCCAGCAGCTTGATGGGGGGGCGCGGAAACACCATATATTTT.

V gene TRBV5-1 combines with J gene TRBJ1-2, with D perhaps TRBD1 (5 bases). The length of the CDR3 is 15 residues. Per the germline V gene, CDR1 is SGHRS and CDR2 is YFSETQ. V was clipped by 0 bases and J by 8 bases, with 17 bases between them. The CDR3 region has the DNA TGCGCCAGCAGCTTGGCCCCCAGGGTGTACGGAGGCTACACCTTC. Translated: CASSLAPRVYGGYTF.

The J gene is TRBJ1-4, the V gene TRBV7-6; D gene unclear. Trimming left V 5 bases short and J 2 bases short, with 6 bases between. Germline CDR1 SGHVS, CDR2 FNYEAQ. The CDR3 covers 13 residues. This CDR3 is CASSRVTNEKLFF. The CDR3 DNA reads as TGTGCCAGCAGCAGGGTTACTAATGAAAAACTGTTTTTT. Full variable domain (rest looked up from reference TRBV7-6 and TRBJ1-4): GAGVSQSPRYKVTKRGQDVALRCDPISGHVSLYWYRQALGQGPEFLTYFNYEAQQDKSGLPNDRFSAERPEGSISTLTIQRTEQRDSAMYRCASSRVTNEKLFFGSGTQLSVL.

The chain combines TRBV28 with TRBJ1-3; D is uncertain. Germline loops: CDR1 MDHEN, CDR2 SYDVKM. The CDR3 has 13 amino acids. V gave up 10 bases and J gave up 4 bases, with 14 bases separating them. The CDR3 bases are TGTGCCACTACCTGGGCAGCCGGAAACACCATATATTTT. Translating it yields CATTWAAGNTIYF.

V is TRBV7-6 and J is TRBJ1-2; 7 positions match TRBD1. Losses at the gene ends were 4 bases for V and 2 bases for J; bases not matched to a gene: 1. Germline lookup yields CDR1 SGHVS and CDR2 FNYEAQ. This CDR3 comprises 13 residues. CDR3 sequence (DNA): TGTGCCAGCAGCTCGGGACAGAACTATGGCTACACCTTC. Its translation: CASSSGQNYGYTF.

The CDR3 sequence: CASSPRVTGFAETQYF. The CDR3 bases are TGTGCCAGCTCACCACGGGTCACAGGGTTCGCGGAGACCCAGTACTTC. The chain links TRBV18 to TRBJ2-5, with D tentatively TRBD1 (6 bases). CDR1 is KGHSH, CDR2 LQKENI, per germline. V gave up 1 base and J gave up 5 bases, with 17 bases separating them. The CDR3 has 16 amino acids.

In the case of this clone: Compared with germline, one end of the junction differs, possibly owing to a read error. The genes are TRBV19 and TRBJ2-5, with unresolved D. The CDR3 is made up of 13 amino acids. Germline loops: CDR1 LNHDA, CDR2 SQIVND (reference sequence). This CDR3 reads CASNPGTGETQHF. CDR3 DNA: TGTGCCAGTAATCCCGGAACTGGCGAGACCCAGCACTTC.

The table lists this clone with many counts. The V gene is TRBV28, the J gene TRBJ2-7; possible D gene TRBD1, 5 bases. V lost 6 bases and J 0 bases, leaving 9 bases between the germline ends. Germline lookup yields CDR1 MDHEN and CDR2 SYDVKM. This CDR3 region has 13 residues. Written as DNA, the CDR3 is TGTGCCAGCAGACAGGCTTTCTCCTACGAGCAGTACTTC. This codes for CASRQAFSYEQYF. Full variable domain (missing parts from reference TRBV28 and TRBJ2-7): DVKVTQSSRYLVKRTGEKVFLECVQDMDHENMFWYRQDPGLGLRLIYFSYDVKMKEKGDIPEGYSVSREKKERFSLILESASTNQTSMYLCASRQAFSYEQYFGPGTRLTVT.

This clone turned up a few times. This chain links TRBV6-5 with TRBJ1-2, with a possible D match to TRBD1 (6 bases). Per germline, CDR1 MNHEY and CDR2 SVGAGI. V was cut by 0 bases and J by 5 bases, with 10 bases left in between. This CDR3 contains 14 residues. The CDR3 region is CASSYSQGAYGYTF. The CDR3 nucleotides read TGTGCCAGCAGTTACTCACAGGGAGCGTATGGCTACACCTTC.

This clone was counted only a few times. The chain uses TRBV28 and TRBJ1-2; D is unclear. Germline V gives CDR1 MDHEN, CDR2 SYDVKM. V lost 8 bases to trimming and J lost 8 bases, with 15 bases between them. The CDR3 is 12 amino acids. CDR3 in amino acids: CASWVDESGYTF. Written as DNA, the CDR3 is TGTGCCAGCTGGGTTGATGAATCGGGCTACACCTTC.

The chain recombines TRBV28 with TRBJ1-3; TRBD1 matches at 9 bases. The CDR3 is made up of 16 amino acids. Looked up from germline, CDR1 is MDHEN and CDR2 is SYDVKM. J gave up 4 bases and V 5 bases, and 9 bases lay outside the gene matches. For the CDR3, the DNA is TGTGCCAGCAGTCCACAACCGGGACAGGGAGGAAACACCATATATTTT. Its protein is CASSPQPGQGGNTIYF.